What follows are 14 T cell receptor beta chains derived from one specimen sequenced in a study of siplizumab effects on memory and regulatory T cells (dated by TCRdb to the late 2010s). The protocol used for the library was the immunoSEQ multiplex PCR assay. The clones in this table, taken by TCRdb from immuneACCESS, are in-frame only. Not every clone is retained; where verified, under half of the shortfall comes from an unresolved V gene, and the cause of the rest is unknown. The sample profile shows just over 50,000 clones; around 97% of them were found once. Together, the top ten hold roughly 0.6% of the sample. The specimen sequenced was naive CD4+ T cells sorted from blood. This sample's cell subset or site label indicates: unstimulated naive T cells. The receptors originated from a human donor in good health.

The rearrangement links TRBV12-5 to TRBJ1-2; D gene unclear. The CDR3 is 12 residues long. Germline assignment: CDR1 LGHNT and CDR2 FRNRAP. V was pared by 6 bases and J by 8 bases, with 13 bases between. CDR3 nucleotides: TGTGCTAGTGGGGCCCTTACTTGGGGCTACACCTTC. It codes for CASGALTWGYTF. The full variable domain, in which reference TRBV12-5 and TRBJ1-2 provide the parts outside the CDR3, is DARVTQTPRHKVTEMGQEVTMRCQPILGHNTVFWYRQTMMQGLELLAYFRNRAPLDDSGMPKDRFSAEMPDATLATLKIQPSEPRDSAVYFCASGALTWGYTFGSGTRLTVV.

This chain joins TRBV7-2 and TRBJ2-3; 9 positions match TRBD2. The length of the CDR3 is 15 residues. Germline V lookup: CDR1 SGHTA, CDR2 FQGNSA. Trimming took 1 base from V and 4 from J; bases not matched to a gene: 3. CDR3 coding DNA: TGTGCCAGCAGCTTAGAGGGACTAGCCCCAGATACGCAGTATTTT. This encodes CASSLEGLAPDTQYF.

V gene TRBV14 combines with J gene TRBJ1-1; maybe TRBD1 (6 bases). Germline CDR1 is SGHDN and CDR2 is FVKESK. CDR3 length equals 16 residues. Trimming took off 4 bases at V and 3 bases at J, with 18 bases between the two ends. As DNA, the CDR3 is TGTGCCAGCAGCCTAAGACGGGGGGGCGAATACACTGAAGCTTTCTTT. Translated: CASSLRRGGEYTEAFF.

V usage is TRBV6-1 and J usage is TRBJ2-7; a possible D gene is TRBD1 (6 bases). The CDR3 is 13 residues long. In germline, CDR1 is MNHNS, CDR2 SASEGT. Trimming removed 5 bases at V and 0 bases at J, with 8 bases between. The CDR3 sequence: CASSRQASYEQYF. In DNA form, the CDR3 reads TGTGCCAGCAGTCGACAGGCCTCCTACGAGCAGTACTTC.

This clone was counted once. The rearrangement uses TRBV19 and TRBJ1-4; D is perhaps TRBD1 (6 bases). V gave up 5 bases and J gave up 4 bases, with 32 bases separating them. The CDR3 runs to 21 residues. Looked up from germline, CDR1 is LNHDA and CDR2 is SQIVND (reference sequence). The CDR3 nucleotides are TGTGCCAGTAGTCCCCCCCGACAGGCCCGGGAGATGCCCTCACTTAATGAAAAACTGTTTTTT. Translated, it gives CASSPPRQAREMPSLNEKLFF.

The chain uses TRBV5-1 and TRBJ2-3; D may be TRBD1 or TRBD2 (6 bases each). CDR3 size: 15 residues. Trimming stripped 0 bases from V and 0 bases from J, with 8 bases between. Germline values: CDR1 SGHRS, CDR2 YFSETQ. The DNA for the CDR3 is TGCGCCAGCAGCTTGGGGGGGGCCAGCACAGATACGCAGTATTTT. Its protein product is CASSLGGASTDTQYF.

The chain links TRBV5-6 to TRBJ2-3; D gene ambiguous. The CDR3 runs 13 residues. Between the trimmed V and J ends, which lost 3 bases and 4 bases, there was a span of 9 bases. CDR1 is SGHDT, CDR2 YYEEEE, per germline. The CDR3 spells CASSSATADTQYF. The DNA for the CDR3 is TGTGCCAGCAGCTCGGCCACCGCAGATACGCAGTATTTT.

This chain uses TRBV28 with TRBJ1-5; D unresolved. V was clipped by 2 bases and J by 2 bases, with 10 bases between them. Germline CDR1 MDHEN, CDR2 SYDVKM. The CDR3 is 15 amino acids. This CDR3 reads CASSLTGSRNQPQHF. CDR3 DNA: TGTGCCAGCAGTTTAACCGGGAGCCGCAATCAGCCCCAGCATTTT.

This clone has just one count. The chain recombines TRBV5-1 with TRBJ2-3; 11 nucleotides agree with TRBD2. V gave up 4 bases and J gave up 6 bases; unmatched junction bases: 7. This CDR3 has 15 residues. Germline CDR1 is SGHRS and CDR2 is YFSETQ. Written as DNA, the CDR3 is TGCGCCAGCAGCCTGATGACTAGCGGGATGGATACGCAGTATTTT. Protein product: CASSLMTSGMDTQYF.

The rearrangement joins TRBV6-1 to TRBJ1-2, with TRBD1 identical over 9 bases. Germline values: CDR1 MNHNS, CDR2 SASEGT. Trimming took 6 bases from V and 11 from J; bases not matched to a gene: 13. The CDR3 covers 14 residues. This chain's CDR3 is CASRDSHRGLRYTF. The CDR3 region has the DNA TGTGCCAGCAGGGATTCCCACAGGGGGCTTAGGTACACCTTC.

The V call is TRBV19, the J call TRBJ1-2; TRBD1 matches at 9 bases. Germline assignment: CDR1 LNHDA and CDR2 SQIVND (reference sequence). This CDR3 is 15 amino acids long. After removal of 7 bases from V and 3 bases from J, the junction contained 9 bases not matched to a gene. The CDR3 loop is CASTYRTGVDYGYTF. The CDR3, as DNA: TGTGCCAGTACCTATCGGACAGGGGTGGACTATGGCTACACCTTC.

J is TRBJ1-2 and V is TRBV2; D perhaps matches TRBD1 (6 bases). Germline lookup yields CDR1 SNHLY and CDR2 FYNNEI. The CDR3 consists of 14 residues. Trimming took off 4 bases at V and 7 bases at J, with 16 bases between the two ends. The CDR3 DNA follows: TGTGCCAGCAGTGTAGGCAGGGGAACACGTGGCTACACCTTC. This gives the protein CASSVGRGTRGYTF.

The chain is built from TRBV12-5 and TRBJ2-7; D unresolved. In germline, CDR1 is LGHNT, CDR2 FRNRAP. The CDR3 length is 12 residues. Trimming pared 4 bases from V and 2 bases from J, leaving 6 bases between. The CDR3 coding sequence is TGTGCTAGTGGTTCCAGCCCCTACGAGCAGTACTTC. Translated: CASGSSPYEQYF.

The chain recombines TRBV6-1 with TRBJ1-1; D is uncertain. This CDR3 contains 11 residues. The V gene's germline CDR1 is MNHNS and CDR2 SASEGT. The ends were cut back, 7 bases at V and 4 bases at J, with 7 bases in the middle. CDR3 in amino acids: CASIIITEAFF. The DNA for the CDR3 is TGTGCCAGCATAATTATCACTGAAGCTTTCTTT.